This passage covers 19 T cell receptor beta chains from one sample sequenced in a study of blood T cells in healthy people across ages. The second PCR ran about 6 to 12 cycles with a sample-barcoded 5' primer and J-beta primers. TCRdb redid the calling of the 5' RACE reads with MiXCR, one entry per CDR3 protein. The profile shows 1.5 million to 2 million distinct CDR3 sequences, 49% of them singletons. Sequenced material: blood. These TCRs come from a woman in her 40s in good health.

The chain employs TRBV20-1 and TRBJ1-2; TRBD1 matches 7 bases. The CDR3 spans 15 residues. The germline gives CDR1 DFQATT, CDR2 SNEGSKA (reference sequence). V gave up 6 bases and J gave up 3 bases; unmatched junction bases: 13. The CDR3 DNA is TGCAGTGCGGATCCCCGACAGGGCGACCACTATGGCTACACCTTC. It specifies CSADPRQGDHYGYTF.

The chain joins TRBV29-1 to TRBJ1-4; D possibly corresponds to TRBD1 (6 bases). This CDR3 is 12 amino acids long. The germline V and J ends were trimmed by 4 bases and 7 bases, with 10 bases remaining between them. Germline V CDR1 and CDR2: SQVTM, ANQGSEA. The CDR3 loop is CSVAGGSEKLFF. In nucleotides, the CDR3 is TGCAGCGTTGCCGGGGGCAGTGAAAAACTGTTTTTT.

This clonotype was seen only a few times. This chain joins TRBV6-5 and TRBJ2-5; 9 nucleotides align to TRBD2. This CDR3 has 16 amino acids. J was trimmed by 3 bases and V by 0 bases; bases with no gene match: 5. From germline, CDR1 is MNHEY and CDR2 SVGAGI. The CDR3 protein is CASSYSLIAGEETQYF. For the CDR3, the DNA is TGTGCCAGCAGTTACTCTTTGATAGCGGGGGAAGAGACCCAGTACTTC.

This clonotype has just a few counts. J is TRBJ2-3 and V is TRBV29-1; 10 bases fit TRBD1. This CDR3 contains 16 residues. The V segment lost 3 bases and the J segment 2 bases; nucleotides outside the gene matches: 8. Germline assignment: CDR1 SQVTM and CDR2 ANQGSEA. The chain's CDR3 is CSVDGGTGANTDTQYF. CDR3 DNA: TGCAGCGTTGATGGGGGGACAGGGGCGAACACAGATACGCAGTATTTT.

The V gene is TRBV7-9, the J gene TRBJ2-1; 8 bases match TRBD1. The germline V gene encodes CDR1 SEHNR and CDR2 FQNEAQ (reference sequence). The CDR3 consists of 17 residues. With 1 base clipped from V and 6 bases from J, the junction kept 11 bases outside the gene matches. As DNA, the CDR3 is TGTGCCAGCAGCTTAGTTTTGTTAGACAGGGGTCCCAATGAGCAGTTCTTC. Its protein product is CASSLVLLDRGPNEQFF.

This clonotype was observed many times. This chain links TRBV29-1 with TRBJ2-7; unclear D gene. Germline CDR1 SQVTM, CDR2 ANQGSEA. The CDR3 contains 11 residues. V was shortened by 4 bases and J by 6 bases, with 10 bases between the two germline ends. This CDR3 is CSVVQVREQYF. The CDR3 region has the DNA TGCAGCGTTGTCCAGGTCCGCGAGCAGTACTTC.

The gene calls are TRBV20-1 and TRBJ1-2; no clear D. V was pared by 4 bases and J by 3 bases, with 9 bases between. Germline V gene lookup returns CDR1 DFQATT and CDR2 SNEGSKA (reference sequence). This CDR3 is built from 12 residues. CDR3 sequence (DNA): TGCAGTGCTATGGCCTATGACTATGGCTACACCTTC. It is translated as CSAMAYDYGYTF.

V and J are TRBV5-6 and TRBJ2-1; tentative D call: TRBD1 (7 bases). The germline V and J ends were trimmed by 5 bases and 8 bases, with 14 bases remaining between them. There are 13 residues in the CDR3. CDR1 and CDR2 from the germline V gene are SGHDT and YYEEEE. CDR3: CASSPGGTYEQFF. The CDR3 DNA reads as TGTGCCAGCAGTCCAGGGGGGACATATGAGCAGTTCTTC.

As concerns this clonotype: An end of the junction differs from the germline gene, which may be a read error. CDR3 loop: CASGLYNKQFF. DNA for the CDR3: TGTGCCAGCGGACTCTACAATAAGCAGTTCTTC. This chain connects TRBV2 to TRBJ2-1, with TRBD2 as a possible D gene (5 bases). CDR1 is SNHLY, CDR2 FYNNEI, per germline. The CDR3 consists of 11 residues.

The chain has TRBV20-1 and TRBJ2-1; 9 nucleotides align to TRBD2. Germline V gene lookup returns CDR1 DFQATT and CDR2 SNEGSKA (reference sequence). The CDR3 loop spans 14 amino acids. The ends lost 3 bases at V and 8 bases at J; junction bases unmatched: 8. Written as DNA, the CDR3 is TGCAGTGCTAGGTCGGGGACTAGCATGGATGAGCAGTTCTTC. Its translation: CSARSGTSMDEQFF.

This clonotype was picked up a small number of times. The V call is TRBV7-2, the J call TRBJ2-5; D remains unclear. Germline V gene sequence: CDR1 SGHTA, CDR2 FQGNSA. V lost 5 bases and J lost 2, with 9 bases in between. The CDR3 length is 13 residues. CDR3 sequence reads: CASSQSIQETQYF. For the CDR3, the DNA is TGTGCCAGCAGCCAGAGTATACAAGAGACCCAGTACTTC.

V usage is TRBV24-1 and J usage is TRBJ2-5, with TRBD2 matching 11 bases. J was trimmed by 1 base and V by 4 bases; bases with no gene match: 1. From germline, CDR1 is KGHDR and CDR2 SFDVKD. CDR3 length: 15 amino acids. Here the CDR3 reads CATSEGTSGQETQYF. The CDR3 DNA reads as TGTGCCACCAGTGAGGGGACTAGCGGCCAAGAGACCCAGTACTTC.

This clonotype came up a few times. The V and J genes are TRBV3-1 and TRBJ2-5; D is perhaps TRBD1 (6 bases). Germline V gene lookup returns CDR1 LGHDT and CDR2 YNNKEL (reference sequence). The CDR3 spans 16 residues. V dropped 2 bases and J dropped 6 bases, with 19 bases sitting between them. This chain's CDR3 is CASSQTRMGAVQTQYF. The CDR3 nucleotides are TGTGCCAGCAGCCAAACCCGGATGGGGGCGGTACAGACCCAGTACTTC.

The rearrangement links TRBV29-1 to TRBJ1-2; D not resolved. This CDR3 spans 11 amino acids. The V and J ends lost 7 bases and 7 bases respectively, with 13 bases between them. Germline values: CDR1 SQVTM, CDR2 ANQGSEA. The CDR3 DNA sequence: TGCAGCGGGAAGGGTCCGTCTGGCTACACCTTC. This gives the protein CSGKGPSGYTF.

This clonotype was counted many times. This chain uses TRBV20-1 with TRBJ2-7; 7 positions agree with TRBD1. The junction had 3 bases not matched to a gene; V was cut back by 5 bases and J by 2 bases. The length of the CDR3 is 12 residues. The germline V gene encodes CDR1 DFQATT and CDR2 SNEGSKA (reference sequence). The CDR3 nucleotides are TGCAGTGCTCGGGACAGAGCCTACGAGCAGTACTTC. It encodes CSARDRAYEQYF.

V gene TRBV7-9 combines with J gene TRBJ2-1; D is tentatively TRBD1 or TRBD2 (5 bases each). This CDR3 has 16 residues. CDR1 SEHNR and CDR2 FQNEAQ come from the germline V gene (reference sequence). The V end lost 3 bases, the J end lost 0 bases, and 12 bases lay between the germline ends. CDR3 loop: CASSFVPGPSYNEQFF. CDR3 in DNA: TGTGCCAGCAGCTTCGTTCCGGGGCCCTCCTACAATGAGCAGTTCTTC.

V and J are TRBV11-2 and TRBJ1-4; D might be TRBD1 (6 bases). Germline V lookup: CDR1 SGHAT, CDR2 FQNNGV. With 7 bases removed from V and 10 bases from J, the gap between germline ends came to 19 bases. The CDR3 extends over 14 amino acids. CDR3 sequence reads: CASNTRGGRGKLFF. The DNA for the CDR3 is TGTGCCAGCAACACACGAGGGGGACGGGGAAAACTGTTTTTT.

In regard to this clonotype: The junction does not match germline at one end; this may be a read error. J is TRBJ2-3 and V is TRBV6-1; 8 bases map to TRBD1. This CDR3 spans 13 amino acids. In germline, CDR1 is MNHNS, CDR2 SASEGT. The CDR3 DNA follows: TGTGCCAGCAGGGGGACAGGTACAGATAAGCAGTATTTT. Its protein product is CASRGTGTDKQYF.

The J gene is TRBJ2-5, the V gene TRBV29-1; 7 bases align to TRBD1. Germline CDR1 and CDR2: SQVTM and ANQGSEA. The CDR3 sequence is 12 residues long. The V gene end was trimmed by 7 bases and the J gene end by 7 bases; junction bases not matched to a gene: 9. The CDR3 reads CSGETGVRTQYF. CDR3 bases: TGCAGCGGCGAAACAGGGGTGAGGACCCAGTACTTC.